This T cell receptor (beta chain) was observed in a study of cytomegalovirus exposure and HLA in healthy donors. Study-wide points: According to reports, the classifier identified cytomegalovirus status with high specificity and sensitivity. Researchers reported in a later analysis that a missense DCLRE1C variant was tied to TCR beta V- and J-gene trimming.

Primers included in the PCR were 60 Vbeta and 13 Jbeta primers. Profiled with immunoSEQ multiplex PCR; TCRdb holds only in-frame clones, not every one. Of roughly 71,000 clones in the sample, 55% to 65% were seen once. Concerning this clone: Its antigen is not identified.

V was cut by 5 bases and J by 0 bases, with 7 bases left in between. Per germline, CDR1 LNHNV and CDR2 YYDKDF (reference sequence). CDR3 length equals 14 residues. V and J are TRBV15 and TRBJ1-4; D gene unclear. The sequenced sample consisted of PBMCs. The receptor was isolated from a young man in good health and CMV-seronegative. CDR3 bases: TGTGCCACCAGCGCGAGGGCAACTAATGAAAAACTGTTTTTT. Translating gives CATSARATNEKLFF.